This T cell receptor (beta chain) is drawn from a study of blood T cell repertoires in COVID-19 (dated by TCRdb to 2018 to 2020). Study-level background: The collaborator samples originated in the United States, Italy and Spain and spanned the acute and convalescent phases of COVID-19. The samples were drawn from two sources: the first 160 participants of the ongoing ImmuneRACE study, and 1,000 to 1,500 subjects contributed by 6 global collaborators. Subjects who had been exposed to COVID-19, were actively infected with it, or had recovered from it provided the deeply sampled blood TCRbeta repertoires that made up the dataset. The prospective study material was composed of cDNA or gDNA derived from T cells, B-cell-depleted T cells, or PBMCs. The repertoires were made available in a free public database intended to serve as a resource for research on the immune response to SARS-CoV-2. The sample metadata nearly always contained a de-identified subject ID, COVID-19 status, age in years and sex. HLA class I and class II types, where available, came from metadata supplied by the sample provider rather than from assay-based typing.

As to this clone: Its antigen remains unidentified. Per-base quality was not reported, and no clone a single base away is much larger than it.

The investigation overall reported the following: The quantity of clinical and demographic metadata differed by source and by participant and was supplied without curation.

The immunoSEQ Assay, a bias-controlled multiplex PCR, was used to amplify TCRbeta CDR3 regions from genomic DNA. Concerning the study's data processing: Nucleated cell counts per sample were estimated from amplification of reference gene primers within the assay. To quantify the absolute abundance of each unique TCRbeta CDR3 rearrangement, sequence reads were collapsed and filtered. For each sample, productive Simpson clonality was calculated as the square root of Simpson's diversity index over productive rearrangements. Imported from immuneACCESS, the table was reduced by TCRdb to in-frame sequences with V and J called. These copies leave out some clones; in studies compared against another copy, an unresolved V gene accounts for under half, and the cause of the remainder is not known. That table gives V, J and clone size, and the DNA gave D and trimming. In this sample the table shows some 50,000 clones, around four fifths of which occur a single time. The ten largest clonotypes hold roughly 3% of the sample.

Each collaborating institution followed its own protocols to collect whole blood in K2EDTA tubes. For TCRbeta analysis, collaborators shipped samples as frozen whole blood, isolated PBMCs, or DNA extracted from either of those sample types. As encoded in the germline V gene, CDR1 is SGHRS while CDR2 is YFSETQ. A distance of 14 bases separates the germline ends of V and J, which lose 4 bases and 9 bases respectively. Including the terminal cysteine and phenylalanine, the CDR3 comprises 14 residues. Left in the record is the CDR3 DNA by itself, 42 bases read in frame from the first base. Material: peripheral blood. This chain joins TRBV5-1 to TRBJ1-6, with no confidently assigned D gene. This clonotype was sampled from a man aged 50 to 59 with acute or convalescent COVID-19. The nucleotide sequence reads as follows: TGCGCCAGCAGCCGCGATAGGGAGGGTTCACCCCTCCACTTT. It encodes CASSRDREGSPLHF.